The T cell receptor (beta chain) described here comes from a study of regulatory T cells in long-lasting Graves disease (dated by TCRdb to the early 2020s). Background for the entire study: Newly diagnosed Graves' disease patients had taken antithyroid drugs for less than 3 months. This study used TCR sequencing and RNA sequencing of peripheral blood to compare persistent Graves' disease patients against newly diagnosed Graves' disease patients. The study was registered as a clinical trial and conducted in China. A total of 33 samples underwent TCR sequencing, from roughly 13 patients with persistent Graves' disease and 20 or so patients with newly diagnosed Graves' disease.

This specimen's time point label, per the study, means: newly diagnosed GD, antithyroid drugs for less than 3 months. For both TCR sequencing and RNA sequencing, RNA was extracted from PBMCs in TRIzol. Graves' disease was diagnosed according to American Thyroid Association guidelines. Patients were recruited from an endocrinology department in Xi'an, China. Each patient gave roughly 8.4 milliliters of peripheral blood, collected in an EDTA anticoagulant tube. PBMCs were isolated by Ficoll Paque Plus density gradient separation without further T cell sorting. An Agilent 2100 Bioanalyzer and agarose gel were used to check RNA quality, while a NanoDrop 2000 measured RNA concentration. Paper-wide results and their limitations: Sequencing and analysis were limited to the TCR beta chain. Because the primary lesion, thyroid tissue, could not be accessed, the study looked at peripheral blood alone. The small sample size was acknowledged by the authors as a limitation that may reduce accuracy. Lower TCR Shannon entropy and fewer highly expanded clones were observed in persistent Graves' disease patients than in newly diagnosed patients, which suggested clonal expansion. Patients with persistent disease shared more public clonotypes (approximately 2,500) than newly diagnosed patients did (about 1,000).

The protocol used for the library was multiplex PCR. TCRdb lists the instrument as Illumina HiSeq 4000. CDR3 regions were amplified by Arm-PCR with iRepertoire HTBI primers to construct TCR beta libraries. PCR products were gel purified before sequencing. From the authors' description of their analysis: Across samples, fewer than 70 TRBV and roughly 15 TRBJ segments were identified and used for gene usage analysis of CDR3 amino acid clonotypes. COPE and FqMerger were used to merge the filtered high-quality paired reads into contigs. Contigs were aligned with BLAST to IMGT TRBV, TRBD and TRBJ reference genes, and CDR3 was defined per IMGT. Any clonotype with a frequency above 0.1% was counted as a highly expanded clone. Repertoire diversity was measured by Shannon entropy, and V-J evenness by the Gini coefficient. Public clonotypes were defined as clonotypes shared by more than one individual. The public reads were reprocessed in TCRdb via fastp at Q25 and MiXCR, keeping in-frame beta chains. Every CDR3 protein is listed once, alongside the most common genes and DNA of its rows. These V and J calls rely on TCRdb rather than the paper's analysis. Present in this sample are roughly 320,000 distinct CDR3 sequences, 16% of which were seen just once. Of the sample, 25% to 30% is held by the ten largest clones.

This clonotype came up many times. Its antigen specificity is not known. Qualities for individual bases were not recorded, and no much larger clone is one base off. This sample was also put to use in a study of T cells in Graves' hyperthyroidism and ophthalmopathy. The second source states: A patient counted as having stable Graves' hyperthyroidism if no progression to ophthalmopathy occurred over 18 months of follow-up. Hyperthyroidism patients were aged 18 to 65 years and newly diagnosed, with disease duration of less than 2 months. The study excluded patients with uncontrolled infections, other autoimmune diseases, pregnancy or lactation. Diagnoses were established on the basis of clinical symptoms, serum thyroxine and TRAb, thyroid ultrasound, and orbital computed tomography. A first-round RT-PCR of the TCR CDR3 used the HTBI primer set with the Qiagen OneStep RT-PCR kit. Blood samples also contained most of the expanded thyroid clonotypes (frequency above 0.001), which suggests that blood repertoires may reflect thyroid immune responses. In cross-validation, a model built on a 13 V-J signature told ophthalmopathy apart from stable hyperthyroidism with 85% to 90% sensitivity and about 81% specificity, and in testing the same model reached 80%/75%. In validation, the model predicted progression to ophthalmopathy a median of about 6 months before onset, with approximately 71% sensitivity and just under 75% specificity. A discovery cohort of roughly 96 patients, about 40 with Graves' ophthalmopathy and approximately 60 with stable Graves' hyperthyroidism, was used to find distinguishing TCR V-J signatures. Prospective prediction of ophthalmopathy was tested in an independent validation cohort of approximately 19 hyperthyroidism patients and 17 patients who later progressed to ophthalmopathy. The 85 to 100 discovery patients were randomly split 7:3 into training and test sets. The study also compared thyroid tissue and blood T-cell repertoires from several Graves' hyperthyroidism patients. Once sampling was done, hyperthyroidism patients were given methimazole at a starting dose of 30 mg daily, whereas ophthalmopathy patients were given high-dose intravenous methylprednisolone. The libraries were constructed in a second round of multiplex PCR and then size-selected and purified. Libraries were sequenced paired-end with 100 bp reads on an Illumina HiSeq2000. SOAPnuke was used to process the raw data, removing reads that contained adapters or uncalled bases, had a mean Phred below 15, or lacked an exact match to the constant primer or identifier. High-quality paired reads were merged using COPE v1.2.5, and each unique nucleotide sequence was defined as a clonotype. Clonotypes were aligned to IMGT TRBV, TRBD and TRBJ reference segments using MiTCR v1.1. The analysis was restricted to V-J combinations with a frequency above 0.0001, which together covered 98% to 99.2% of the repertoires. The TCS score was defined as F50 (clonal expansion) divided by E x V (chaos), with BLOSUM62-based TCRdist calculated between CDR3 peptides within each V-J. Welch's t-statistics and random forest reduced several hundred V-J features to roughly 13, which were used in a naive Bayes classifier (R e1071). No statistical method was used to fix the sample size in advance, and group allocation was not hidden from the investigators. The paper describes TCR Vbeta CDR3 sequencing of 140 or so peripheral blood samples, made up of 43 ophthalmopathy patients, 70 to 75 hyperthyroidism patients and 17 progressor patients.

The material was peripheral blood mononuclear cells (PBMCs), obtained at new diagnosis, from a patient treated with antithyroid drugs. The clonotype originates from a man aged 35 to 55 with Graves disease. Donor details come from another sample of the same person, matched by shared clones.

The CDR3 protein sequence reads: CAWSISTGTDYEQYF. The sequenced DNA is TGTGCCTGGAGTATATCAACCGGGACAGACTACGAGCAGTACTTC. The sequence is built from TRBV30 and TRBJ2-7; 7 central nucleotides agree with TRBD1. Unmatched junction bases come to 10, with V trimmed by 2 bases and J by 3 bases. The cysteine opens and the phenylalanine closes a CDR3 of 15 amino acids. The only DNA kept is the CDR3, 45 bases in frame from the first base. According to the germline V gene (reference sequence), CDR1 reads GTSNPN and CDR2 reads SVGIG.